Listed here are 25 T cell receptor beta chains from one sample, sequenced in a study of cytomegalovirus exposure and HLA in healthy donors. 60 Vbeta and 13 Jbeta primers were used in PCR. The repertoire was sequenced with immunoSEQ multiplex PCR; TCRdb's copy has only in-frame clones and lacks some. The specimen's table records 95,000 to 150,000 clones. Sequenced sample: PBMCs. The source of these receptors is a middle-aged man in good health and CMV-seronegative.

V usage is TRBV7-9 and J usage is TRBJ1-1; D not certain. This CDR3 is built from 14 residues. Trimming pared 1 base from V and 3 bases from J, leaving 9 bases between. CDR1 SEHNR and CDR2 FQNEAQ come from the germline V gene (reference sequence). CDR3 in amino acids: CASSLGRSDTEAFF. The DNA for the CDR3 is TGTGCCAGCAGCTTAGGCAGGTCTGACACTGAAGCTTTCTTT.

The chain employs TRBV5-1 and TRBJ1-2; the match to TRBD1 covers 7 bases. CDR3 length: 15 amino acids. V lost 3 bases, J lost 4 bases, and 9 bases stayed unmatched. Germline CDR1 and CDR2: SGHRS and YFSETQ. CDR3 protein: CASSSDSTGFYGYTF. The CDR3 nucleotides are TGCGCCAGCAGCTCGGACTCGACAGGGTTCTATGGCTACACCTTC.

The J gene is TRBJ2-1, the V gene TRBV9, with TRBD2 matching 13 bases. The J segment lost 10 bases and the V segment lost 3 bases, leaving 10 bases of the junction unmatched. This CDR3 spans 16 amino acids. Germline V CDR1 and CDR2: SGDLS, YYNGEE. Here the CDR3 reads CASSATSGRTKVEQFF. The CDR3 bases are TGTGCCAGCAGCGCGACTAGCGGGAGGACGAAGGTCGAGCAGTTCTTC.

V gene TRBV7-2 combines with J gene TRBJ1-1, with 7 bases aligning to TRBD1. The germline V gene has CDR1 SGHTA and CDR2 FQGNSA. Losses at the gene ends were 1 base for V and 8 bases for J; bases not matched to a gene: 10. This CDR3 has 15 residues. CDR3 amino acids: CASSLDPGGPLEAFF. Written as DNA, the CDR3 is TGTGCCAGCAGCTTAGACCCAGGGGGGCCCCTCGAAGCTTTCTTT.

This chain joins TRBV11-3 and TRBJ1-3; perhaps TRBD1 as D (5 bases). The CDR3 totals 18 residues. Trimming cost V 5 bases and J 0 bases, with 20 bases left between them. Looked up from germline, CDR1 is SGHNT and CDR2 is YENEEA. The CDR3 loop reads CASSEPGTLERSGNTIYF. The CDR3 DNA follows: TGTGCCAGCAGCGAGCCGGGGACTTTGGAACGCTCTGGAAACACCATATATTTT.

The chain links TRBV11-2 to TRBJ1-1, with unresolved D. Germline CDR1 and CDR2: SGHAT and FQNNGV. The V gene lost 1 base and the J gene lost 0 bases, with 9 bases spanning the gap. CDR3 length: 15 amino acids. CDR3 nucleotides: TGTGCCAGCAGCTTAGCCCCCGGGGTGAACACTGAAGCTTTCTTT. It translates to CASSLAPGVNTEAFF.

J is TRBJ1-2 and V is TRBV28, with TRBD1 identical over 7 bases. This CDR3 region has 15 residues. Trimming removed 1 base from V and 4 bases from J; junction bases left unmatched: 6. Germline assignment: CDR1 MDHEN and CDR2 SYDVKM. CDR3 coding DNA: TGTGCCAGCAGTTTATTGGGCAGGGGGGCCTATGGCTACACCTTC. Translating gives CASSLLGRGAYGYTF.

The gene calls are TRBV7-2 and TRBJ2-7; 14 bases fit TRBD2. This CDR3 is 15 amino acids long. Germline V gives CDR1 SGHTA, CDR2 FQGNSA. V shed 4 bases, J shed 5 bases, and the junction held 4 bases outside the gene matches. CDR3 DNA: TGTGCCAGCAGCTCCGGACTAGCGGGAGGAAACGAGCAGTACTTC. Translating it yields CASSSGLAGGNEQYF.

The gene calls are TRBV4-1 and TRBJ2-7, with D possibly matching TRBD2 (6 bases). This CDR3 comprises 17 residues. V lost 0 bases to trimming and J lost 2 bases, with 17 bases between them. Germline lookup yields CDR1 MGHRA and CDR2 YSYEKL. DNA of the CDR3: TGCGCCAGCAGCCAAGATCTTACAGGAGGGGTACCCTACGAGCAGTACTTC. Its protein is CASSQDLTGGVPYEQYF.

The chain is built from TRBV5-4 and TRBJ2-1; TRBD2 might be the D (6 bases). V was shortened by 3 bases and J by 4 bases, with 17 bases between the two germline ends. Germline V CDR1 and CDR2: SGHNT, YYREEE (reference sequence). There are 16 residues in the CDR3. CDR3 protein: CASSSVGGIGYNEQFF. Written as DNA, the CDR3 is TGTGCCAGCAGCTCCGTCGGGGGAATCGGGTACAATGAGCAGTTCTTC.

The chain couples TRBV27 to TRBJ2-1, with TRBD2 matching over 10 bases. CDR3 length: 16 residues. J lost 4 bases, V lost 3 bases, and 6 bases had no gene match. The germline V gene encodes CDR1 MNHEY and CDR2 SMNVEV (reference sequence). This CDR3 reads CASSLTLAGAYNEQFF. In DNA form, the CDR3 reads TGTGCCAGCAGTTTGACCCTAGCGGGAGCTTACAATGAGCAGTTCTTC.

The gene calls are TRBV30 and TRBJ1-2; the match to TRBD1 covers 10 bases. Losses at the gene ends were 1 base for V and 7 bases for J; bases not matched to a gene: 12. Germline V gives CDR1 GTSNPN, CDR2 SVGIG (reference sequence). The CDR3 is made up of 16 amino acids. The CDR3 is CAWSAPSTGGGVGYTF. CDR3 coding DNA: TGTGCCTGGAGTGCCCCGTCGACAGGGGGCGGGGTTGGCTACACCTTC.

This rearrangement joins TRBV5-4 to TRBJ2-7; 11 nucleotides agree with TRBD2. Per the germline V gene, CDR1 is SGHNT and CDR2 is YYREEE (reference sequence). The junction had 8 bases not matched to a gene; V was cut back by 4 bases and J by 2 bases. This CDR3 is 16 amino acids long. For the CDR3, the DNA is TGTGCCAGCAGCGCGGAACTAGCGGGAGCTGCCTACGAGCAGTACTTC. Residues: CASSAELAGAAYEQYF.

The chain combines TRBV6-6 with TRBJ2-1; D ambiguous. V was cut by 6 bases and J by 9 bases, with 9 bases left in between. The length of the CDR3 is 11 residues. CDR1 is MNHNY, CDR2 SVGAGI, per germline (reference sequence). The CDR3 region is CASSLYGEQFF. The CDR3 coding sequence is TGTGCCAGCAGCCTATACGGTGAGCAGTTCTTC.

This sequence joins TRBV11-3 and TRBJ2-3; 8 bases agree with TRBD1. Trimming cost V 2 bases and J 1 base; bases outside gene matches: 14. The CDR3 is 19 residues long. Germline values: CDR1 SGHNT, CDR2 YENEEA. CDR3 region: CASSLYRPPGGRGTDTQYF. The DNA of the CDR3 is TGTGCCAGCAGCTTATATCGACCTCCAGGGGGCCGTGGCACAGATACGCAGTATTTT.

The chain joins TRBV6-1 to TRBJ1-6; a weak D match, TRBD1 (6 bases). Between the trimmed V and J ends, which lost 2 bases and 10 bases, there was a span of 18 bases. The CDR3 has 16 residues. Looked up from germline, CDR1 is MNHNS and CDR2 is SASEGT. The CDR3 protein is CASSERESRGSSPLHF. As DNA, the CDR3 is TGTGCCAGCAGTGAAAGAGAGTCCAGGGGAAGCTCACCCCTCCACTTT.

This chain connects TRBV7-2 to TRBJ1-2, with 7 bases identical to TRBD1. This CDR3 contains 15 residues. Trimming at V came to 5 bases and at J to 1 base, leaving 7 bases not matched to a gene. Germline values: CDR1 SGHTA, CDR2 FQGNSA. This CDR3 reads CASSLFRDSNYGYTF. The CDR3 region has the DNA TGTGCCAGCAGCCTCTTCCGGGACAGTAACTATGGCTACACCTTC.

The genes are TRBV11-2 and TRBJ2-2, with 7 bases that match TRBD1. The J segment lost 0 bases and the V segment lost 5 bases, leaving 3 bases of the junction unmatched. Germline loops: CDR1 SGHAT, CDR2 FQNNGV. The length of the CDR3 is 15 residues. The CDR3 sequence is CASSTRGSNTGELFF. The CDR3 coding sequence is TGTGCCAGCAGCACCAGGGGGTCGAACACCGGGGAGCTGTTTTTT.

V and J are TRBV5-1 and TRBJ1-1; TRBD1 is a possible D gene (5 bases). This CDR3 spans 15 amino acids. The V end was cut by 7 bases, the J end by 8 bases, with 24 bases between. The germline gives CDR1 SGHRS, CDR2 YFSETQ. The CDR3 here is CASGEGGRDGEEAFF. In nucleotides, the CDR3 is TGCGCCAGCGGAGAGGGAGGCCGGGACGGAGAAGAAGCTTTCTTT. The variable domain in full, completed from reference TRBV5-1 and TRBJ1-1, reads KAGVTQTPRYLIKTRGQQVTLSCSPISGHRSVSWYQQTPGQGLQFLFEYFSETQRNKGNFPGRFSGRQFSNSRSEMNVSTLELGDSALYLCASGEGGRDGEEAFFGQGTRLTVV.

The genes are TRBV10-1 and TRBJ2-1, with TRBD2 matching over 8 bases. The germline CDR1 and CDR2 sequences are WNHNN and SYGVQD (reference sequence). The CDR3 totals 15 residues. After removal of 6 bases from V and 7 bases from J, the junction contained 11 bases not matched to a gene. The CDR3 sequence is CASSRDGGGGNEQFF. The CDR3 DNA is TGCGCCAGCAGCCGGGACGGGGGGGGAGGGAATGAGCAGTTCTTC.

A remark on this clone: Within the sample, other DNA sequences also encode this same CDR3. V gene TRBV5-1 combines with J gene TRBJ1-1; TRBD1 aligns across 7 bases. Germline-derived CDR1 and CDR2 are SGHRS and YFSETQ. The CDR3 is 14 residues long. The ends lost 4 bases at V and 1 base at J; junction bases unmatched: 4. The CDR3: CASSGQGGNTEAFF. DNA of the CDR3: TGCGCCAGCAGCGGCCAGGGGGGGAACACTGAAGCTTTCTTT.

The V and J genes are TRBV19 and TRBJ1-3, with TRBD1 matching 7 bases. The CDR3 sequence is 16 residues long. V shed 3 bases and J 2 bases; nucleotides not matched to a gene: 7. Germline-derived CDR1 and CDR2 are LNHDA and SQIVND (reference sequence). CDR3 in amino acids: CASSIGDRRTGNTIYF. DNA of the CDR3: TGTGCCAGTAGTATTGGGGACAGAAGAACTGGAAACACCATATATTTT.

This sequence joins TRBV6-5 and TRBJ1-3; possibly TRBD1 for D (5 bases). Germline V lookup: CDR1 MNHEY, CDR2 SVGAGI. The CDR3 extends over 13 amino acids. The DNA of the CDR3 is TGTGGGGCGGGACGGAACCCTGGAAACACCATATATTTT. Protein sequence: CGAGRNPGNTIYF.

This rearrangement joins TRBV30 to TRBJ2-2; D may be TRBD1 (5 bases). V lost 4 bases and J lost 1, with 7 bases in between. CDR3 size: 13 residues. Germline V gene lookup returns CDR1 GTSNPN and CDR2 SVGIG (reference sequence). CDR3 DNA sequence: TGTGCCTGGAAGGACAAGAACACCGGGGAGCTGTTTTTT. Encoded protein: CAWKDKNTGELFF. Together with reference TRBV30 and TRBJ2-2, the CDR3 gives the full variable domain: SQTIHQWPATLVQPVGSPLSLECTVEGTSNPNLYWYRQAAGRGLQLLFYSVGIGQISSEVPQNLSASRPQDRQFILSSKKLLLSDSGFYLCAWKDKNTGELFFGEGSRLTVL.

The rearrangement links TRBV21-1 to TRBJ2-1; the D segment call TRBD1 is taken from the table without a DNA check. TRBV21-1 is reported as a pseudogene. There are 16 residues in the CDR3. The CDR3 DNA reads TGTGCCAGCAGCAAAGTCATGGCATTACTCGGGACAGAGCAGTTCTTC. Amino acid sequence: CASSKVMALLGTEQFF.